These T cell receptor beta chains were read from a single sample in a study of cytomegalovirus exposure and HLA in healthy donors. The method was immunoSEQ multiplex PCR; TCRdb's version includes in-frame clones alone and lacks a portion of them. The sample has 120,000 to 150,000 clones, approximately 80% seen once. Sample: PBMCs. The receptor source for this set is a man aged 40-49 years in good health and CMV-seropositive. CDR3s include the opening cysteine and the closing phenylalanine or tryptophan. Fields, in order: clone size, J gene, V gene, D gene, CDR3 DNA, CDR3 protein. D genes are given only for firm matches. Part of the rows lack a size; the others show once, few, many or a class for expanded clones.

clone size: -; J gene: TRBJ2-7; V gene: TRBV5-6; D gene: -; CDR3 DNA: TGTGCCAGCAGCTTTATCTACGCACCCCTACGGGAGCAGTACTTC; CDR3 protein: CASSFIYAPLREQYF
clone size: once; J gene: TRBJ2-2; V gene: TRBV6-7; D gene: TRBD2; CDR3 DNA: TGTGCCAGCAGTTACTCGCCGTCTCGAGCGGGAGGTAAAGGGGAGCTGTTTTTT; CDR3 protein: CASSYSPSRAGGKGELFF
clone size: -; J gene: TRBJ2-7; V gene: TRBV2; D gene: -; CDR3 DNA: TGTGCCAGCAGTGGGGTAGTAGCAGCCTACGAGCAGTACTTC; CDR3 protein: CASSGVVAAYEQYF
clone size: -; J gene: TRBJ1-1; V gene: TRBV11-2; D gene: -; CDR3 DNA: TGTGCCAGCAGACCACCTTGGGGGGTCGGGACTGAAGCTTTCTTT; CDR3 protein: CASRPPWGVGTEAFF
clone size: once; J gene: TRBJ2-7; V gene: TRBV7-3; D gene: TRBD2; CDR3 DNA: TGTGCCAGCAGCTTTGGGGGAGGGTCCTCCTACGAGCAGTACTTC; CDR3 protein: CASSFGGGSSYEQYF
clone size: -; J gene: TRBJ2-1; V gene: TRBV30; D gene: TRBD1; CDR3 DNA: TGTGCCTGGGCAGGGGGCAATGAGCAGTTCTTC; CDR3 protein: CAWAGGNEQFF
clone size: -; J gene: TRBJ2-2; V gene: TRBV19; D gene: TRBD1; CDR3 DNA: TGTGCCAGTAGTGCAGACAGGGTTCACACCGGGGAGCTGTTTTTT; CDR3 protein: CASSADRVHTGELFF
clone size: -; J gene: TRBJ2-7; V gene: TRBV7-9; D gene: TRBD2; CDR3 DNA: TGTGCCAGCAGCTTAGACGCCGGCGGGAGGGCCACCGAGCAGTACTTC; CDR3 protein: CASSLDAGGRATEQYF
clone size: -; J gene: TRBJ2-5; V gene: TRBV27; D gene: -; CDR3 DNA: TGTGCCAGCAGTACCGCGGGACGGGAGACCCAGTACTTC; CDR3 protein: CASSTAGRETQYF
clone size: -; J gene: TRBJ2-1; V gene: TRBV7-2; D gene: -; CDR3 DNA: TGTGCCAGCAGCTTAGTAGTGGGCGAATGGGAGCAGTTCTTC; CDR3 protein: CASSLVVGEWEQFF
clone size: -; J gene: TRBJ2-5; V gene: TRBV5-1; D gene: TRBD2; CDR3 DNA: TGCGCCAGCAGCCGGTCCGGGACTAGCGGGAGGGCGTGGCAAGAGACCCAGTACTTC; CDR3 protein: CASSRSGTSGRAWQETQYF
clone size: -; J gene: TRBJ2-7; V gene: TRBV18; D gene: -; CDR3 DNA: TGTGCCAGCTCACCAGGACTTCAAAGCTCCTACGAGCAGTACTTC; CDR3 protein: CASSPGLQSSYEQYF
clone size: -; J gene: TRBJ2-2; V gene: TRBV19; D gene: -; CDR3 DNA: TGTGCCAGTAGTATCTCCGGGGTCACCGGGGAGCTGTTTTTT; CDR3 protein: CASSISGVTGELFF
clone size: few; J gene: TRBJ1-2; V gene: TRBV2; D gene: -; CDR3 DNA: TGTGCCAGCAGTGCCGACGGATTCCTAGATTATGGCTACACCTTC; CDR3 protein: CASSADGFLDYGYTF
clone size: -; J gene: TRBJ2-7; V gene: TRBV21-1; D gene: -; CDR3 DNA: TGTGCCAGCAGTCAAGTCGGGGAGACCTACGAGCAGTACTTC; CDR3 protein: CASSQVGETYEQYF
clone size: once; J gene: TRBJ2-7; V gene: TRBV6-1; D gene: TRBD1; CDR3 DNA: TGTGCCAGCAGTGCAGAGGGGACAGGGGCGCACGAGCAGTACTTC; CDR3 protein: CASSAEGTGAHEQYF
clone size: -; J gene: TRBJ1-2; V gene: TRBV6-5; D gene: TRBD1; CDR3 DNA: TGTGCCAGCAGTTACGGCCGGGACAGGGCACTCCATGGCTACACCTTC; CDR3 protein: CASSYGRDRALHGYTF
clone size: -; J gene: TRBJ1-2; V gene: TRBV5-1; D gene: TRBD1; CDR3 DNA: TGCGCCAGCAGCGAGGGACAGGTTTACTATGGCTACACCTTC; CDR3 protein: CASSEGQVYYGYTF
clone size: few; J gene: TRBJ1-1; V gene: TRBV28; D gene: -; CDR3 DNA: TGTGCCAGCAGTCCCGGGTGGACTGAAGCTTTCTTT; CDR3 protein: CASSPGWTEAFF
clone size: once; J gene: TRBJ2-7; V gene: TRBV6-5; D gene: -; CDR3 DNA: TGTGCCAGCAGCCTAAAGCAGGGGCTGATGGGCGAGCAGTACTTC; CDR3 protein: CASSLKQGLMGEQYF
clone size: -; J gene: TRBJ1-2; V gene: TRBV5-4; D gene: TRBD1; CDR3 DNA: TGTGCCAGCAGCTTTCAAGGACAGGGGAACTATGGCTACACCTTC; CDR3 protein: CASSFQGQGNYGYTF
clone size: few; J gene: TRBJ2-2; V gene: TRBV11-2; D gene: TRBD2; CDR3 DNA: TGTGCCAGCAGCTCCATTAGCGGGAGAAACACCGGGGAGCTGTTTTTT; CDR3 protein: CASSSISGRNTGELFF
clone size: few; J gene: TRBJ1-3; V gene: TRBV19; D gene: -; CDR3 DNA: TGTGCCAGTATTGACAGAAACGGAAACACCATATATTTT; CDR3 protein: CASIDRNGNTIYF
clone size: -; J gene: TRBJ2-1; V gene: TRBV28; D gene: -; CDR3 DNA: TGTGCCAGCAGTTTGGGGCGCCCTGGGCAGTTCTTC; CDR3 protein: CASSLGRPGQFF
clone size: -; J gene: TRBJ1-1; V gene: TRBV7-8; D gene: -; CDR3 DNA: TGTGCCAGCAGCTTAGCGCCGGGGATAGCTGAAGCTTTCTTT; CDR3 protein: CASSLAPGIAEAFF
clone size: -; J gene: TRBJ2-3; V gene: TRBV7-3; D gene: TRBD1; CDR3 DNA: TGTGCCAGCAGCGCGACAGGGTATTTCACAGATACGCAGTATTTT; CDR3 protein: CASSATGYFTDTQYF
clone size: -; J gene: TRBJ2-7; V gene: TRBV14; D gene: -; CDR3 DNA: TGTGCCAGCAGCCGAGGTTACGAGCAGTACTTC; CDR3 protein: CASSRGYEQYF
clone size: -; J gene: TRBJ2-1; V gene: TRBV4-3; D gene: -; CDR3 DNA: TGCGCCAGCAGCCAATACACGGGAGCCCCCAATGAGCAGTTCTTC; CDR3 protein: CASSQYTGAPNEQFF
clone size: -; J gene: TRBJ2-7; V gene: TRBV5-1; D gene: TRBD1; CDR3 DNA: TGCGCCAGCAGCGGAGGACAGGGGGATAGACAGTACTTC; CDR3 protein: CASSGGQGDRQYF
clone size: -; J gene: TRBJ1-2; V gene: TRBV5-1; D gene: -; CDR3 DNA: TGCGCCAGCAGTAGGGAGGGGGGGCATGGCTACACCTTC; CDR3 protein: CASSREGGHGYTF
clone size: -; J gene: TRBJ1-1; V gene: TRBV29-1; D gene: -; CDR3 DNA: TGCAGCGCCCAAAACCAGGACGGGCCGGGGACTGAAGCTTTCTTT; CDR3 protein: CSAQNQDGPGTEAFF
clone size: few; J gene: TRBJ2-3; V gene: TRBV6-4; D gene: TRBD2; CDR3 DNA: TGTGCCAGCAGTGCCAGCGGGAAGCCAGATACGCAGTATTTT; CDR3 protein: CASSASGKPDTQYF
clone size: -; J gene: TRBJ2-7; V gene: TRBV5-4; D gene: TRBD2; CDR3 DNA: TGTGCCAGCAGCCCAGGGACTAGCGGGAGGAGCGAGCAGTACTTC; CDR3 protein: CASSPGTSGRSEQYF
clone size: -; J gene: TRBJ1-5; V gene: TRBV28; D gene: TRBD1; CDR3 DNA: TGTGCCAGCAGCCCCGCCGGGACAGCGCGACAGCCCCAGCATTTT; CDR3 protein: CASSPAGTARQPQHF
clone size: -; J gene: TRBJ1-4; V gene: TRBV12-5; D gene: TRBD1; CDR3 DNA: TGTGCTAGTGGTCGACAGGGTTACGAAAAACTGTTTTTT; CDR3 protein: CASGRQGYEKLFF
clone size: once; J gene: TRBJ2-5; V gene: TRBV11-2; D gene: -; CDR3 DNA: TGTGCCAGCAGCCCCAATCTTGAGCCAGAGACCCAGTACTTC; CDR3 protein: CASSPNLEPETQYF
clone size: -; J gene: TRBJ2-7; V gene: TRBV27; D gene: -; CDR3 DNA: TGTGCCAGCAGTTTATACAAGGGGCAACAGTACTTC; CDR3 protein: CASSLYKGQQYF
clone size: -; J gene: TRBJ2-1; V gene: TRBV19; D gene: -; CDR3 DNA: TGTGCCAGTAGTATAGCCCTATACAATGAGCAGTTCTTC; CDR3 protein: CASSIALYNEQFF
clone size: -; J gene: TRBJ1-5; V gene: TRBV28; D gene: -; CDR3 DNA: TGTGCCAGCAGCCCCGTGGGGGGGGGATATAGCAATCAGCCCCAGCATTTT; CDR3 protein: CASSPVGGGYSNQPQHF
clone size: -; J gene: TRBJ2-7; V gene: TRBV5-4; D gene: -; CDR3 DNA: TGTGCCAGCAGCTTGCTCCAGGCGGGCCCCTACGAGCAGTACTTC; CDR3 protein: CASSLLQAGPYEQYF
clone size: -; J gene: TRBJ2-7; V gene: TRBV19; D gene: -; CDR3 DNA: TGTGCCAGTAGTACCCCTCCGGACAGAGCTTTCTACGAGCAGTACTTC; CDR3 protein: CASSTPPDRAFYEQYF
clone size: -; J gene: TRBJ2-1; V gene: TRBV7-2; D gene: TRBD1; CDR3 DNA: TGTGCCAGCAGGCCTACCGGGACAGACTACAATGAGCAGTTCTTC; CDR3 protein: CASRPTGTDYNEQFF
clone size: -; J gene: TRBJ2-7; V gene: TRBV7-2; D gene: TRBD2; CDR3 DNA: TGTGCCAGCAGCCCAACTAGCGGGAACTACGAGCAGTACTTC; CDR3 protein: CASSPTSGNYEQYF
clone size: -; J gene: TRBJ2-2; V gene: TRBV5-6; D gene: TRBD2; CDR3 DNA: TGTGCCAGCAGCTTTACTAGCGGGGCCACCGGGGAGCTGTTTTTT; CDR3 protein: CASSFTSGATGELFF
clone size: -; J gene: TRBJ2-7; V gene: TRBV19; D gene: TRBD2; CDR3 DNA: TGTGCCAGTAGTATCCAGGGAGGGGTTTACGAGCAGTACTTC; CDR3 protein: CASSIQGGVYEQYF
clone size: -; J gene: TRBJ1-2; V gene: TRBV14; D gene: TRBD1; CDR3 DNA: TGTGCCAGCAGCCAAGTTGGGACAGCTCCTGGCTACACCTTC; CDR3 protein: CASSQVGTAPGYTF
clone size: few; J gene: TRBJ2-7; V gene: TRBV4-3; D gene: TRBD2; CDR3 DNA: TGCGCCAGCAGCCAAGATGCGGGGGTAGGGAACGAGCAGTACTTC; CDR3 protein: CASSQDAGVGNEQYF
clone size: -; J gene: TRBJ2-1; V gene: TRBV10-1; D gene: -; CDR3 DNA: TGCGCCAGCAGTGATACCAACTCGGGTCCTCCGTTCTTC; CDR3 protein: CASSDTNSGPPFF
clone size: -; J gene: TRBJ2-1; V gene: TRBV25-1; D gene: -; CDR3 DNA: TGTGCCAGCAGTGGACCAGGGTCCAATGAGCAGTTCTTC; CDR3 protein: CASSGPGSNEQFF
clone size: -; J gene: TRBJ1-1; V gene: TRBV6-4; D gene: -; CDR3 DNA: TGTGCCAGCAGTGCACAGCCGAACACTGAAGCTTTCTTT; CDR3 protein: CASSAQPNTEAFF
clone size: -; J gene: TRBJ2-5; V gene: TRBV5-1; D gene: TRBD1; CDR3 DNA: TGCGCCAGCACTCACGAGGGACAGGGGGGGGAGACCCAGTACTTC; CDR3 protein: CASTHEGQGGETQYF
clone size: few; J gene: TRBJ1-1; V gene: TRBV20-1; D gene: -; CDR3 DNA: TGCAGTGCTAGACGGAACACTGAAGCTTTCTTT; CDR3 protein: CSARRNTEAFF
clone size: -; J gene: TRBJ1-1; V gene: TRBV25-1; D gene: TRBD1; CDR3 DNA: TGTGCCAGCAGGGTCTCCGGGACAGCTAACACTGAAGCTTTCTTT; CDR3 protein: CASRVSGTANTEAFF
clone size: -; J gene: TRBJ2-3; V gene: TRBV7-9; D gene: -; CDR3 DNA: TGTGCCAGCAGCGGCCTAAGGGGCAGGGCTGAAAGAGATACGCAGTATTTT; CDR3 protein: CASSGLRGRAERDTQYF